The TCR beta chain under discussion was sequenced for a study of T cell repertoires in cytomegalovirus infection. Study background: In the study, CMV epitopes included recently identified HLA-C-restricted and well-studied HLA-B-restricted ones. CMV infection and matching HLA type were both indicated by public TCR beta signatures. Findings of the study overall: Within the response measured ex vivo, HLA-C-restricted CMV-specific TCR beta clonotypes were dominant. Carriage of CMV together with the relevant HLA was identifiable through cumulative public TCR beta family frequency.

The CDR3 loop spans 17 amino acids. V trimming: 3 bases; J trimming: 9 bases; junction bases outside the gene matches: 15. The germline CDR1 and CDR2 sequences are SGHNT and YYREEE (reference sequence). Each CDR3 protein gets one entry after TCRdb re-called the reads with MiXCR. The sample includes about 220,000 distinct CDR3 sequences, approximately 40% of them seen just once. This clonotype was detected only a few times. Its specificity is unknown. The V call is TRBV5-4, the J call TRBJ2-6; 7 bases map to TRBD2. The TCR originated in a human donor in good health (CMV status not recorded). Some clones in this sample may be carry-over from other donors' samples. Sample: CD8+ T cells from cultured PBMCs, taken from culture after CMV antigen stimulation. In DNA form, the CDR3 reads TGTGCCAGCAGCTGGGGGGGAGTCTACTCGGCGGGCAACGTCCTGACTTTC. Residues: CASSWGGVYSAGNVLTF. Looking up the rest from reference TRBV5-4 and TRBJ2-6 gives the full variable domain: ETGVTQSPTHLIKTRGQQVTLRCSSQSGHNTVSWYQQALGQGPQFIFQYYREEENGRGNFPPRFSGLQFPNYSSELNVNALELDDSALYLCASSWGGVYSAGNVLTFGAGSRLTVL.